The T cell receptor (beta chain) described here comes from a study of shared clonotypes between healthy human individuals. CDR3 length: 14 residues. Germline V gene lookup returns CDR1 MNHEY and CDR2 SVGAGI. The V end lost 1 base, the J end lost 5 bases, and 11 bases lay between the germline ends. Several immunoSEQ plates received, in even portions, the genomic DNA of each subset. Method: immunoSEQ multiplex PCR; TCRdb's copy keeps in-frame clones and lacks some. The sample records approximately 2.5 million clones, around 90% being singletons. This clone was picked up a small number of times. Its antigen remains unidentified. Findings and limits, study-wide: Of the naive CD4 clonotypes, roughly 5.5% were shared across several donors.

The source is a man aged 18 to 35 in good health. Material for sequencing was naive CD4+ T cells sorted from blood. Subset noted: CD45RA+ positively selected. The J gene is TRBJ1-1, the V gene TRBV6-5; unclear D gene. CDR3 DNA sequence: TGTGCCAGCAGTTACTTCGAACAAGGGACTGAAGCTTTCTTT. This codes for CASSYFEQGTEAFF.